This TCR beta chain was profiled in a study of pediatric ulcerative colitis. At the level of the study: Disease was pancolitis in seven or eight and left-sided in two, histology-confirmed.

Rectal tissue came from one to two pinch biopsies taken at colonoscopy. The CDR3 loop spans 15 amino acids. Per the germline V gene, CDR1 is SNHLY and CDR2 is FYNNEI. Trimming took 7 bases from V and 7 from J; bases not matched to a gene: 10. In the case of this clone: Its antigen is as yet unknown.

Points from the study as a whole: Some T cells in rectal biopsies may come from blood, especially with overt colitis. A couple of rectal clonotypes were found only in ulcerative colitis patients, all of them.

Samples were sequenced at Survey level, maximum 500,000 reads. Clones were read by immunoSEQ multiplex PCR, and TCRdb kept only the in-frame ones, dropping some. The data contain 45,000 to 55,000 clones, about 79% of them singletons. This sequence originates from a girl under 18 with moderate ulcerative colitis. The sample comprised gut tissue. The chain couples TRBV2 to TRBJ1-6, with 7 positions matching TRBD1. CDR3 region: CASKGTGVGNSPLHF. The CDR3 region has the DNA TGTGCCAGCAAGGGAACAGGGGTCGGGAATTCACCCCTCCACTTT.